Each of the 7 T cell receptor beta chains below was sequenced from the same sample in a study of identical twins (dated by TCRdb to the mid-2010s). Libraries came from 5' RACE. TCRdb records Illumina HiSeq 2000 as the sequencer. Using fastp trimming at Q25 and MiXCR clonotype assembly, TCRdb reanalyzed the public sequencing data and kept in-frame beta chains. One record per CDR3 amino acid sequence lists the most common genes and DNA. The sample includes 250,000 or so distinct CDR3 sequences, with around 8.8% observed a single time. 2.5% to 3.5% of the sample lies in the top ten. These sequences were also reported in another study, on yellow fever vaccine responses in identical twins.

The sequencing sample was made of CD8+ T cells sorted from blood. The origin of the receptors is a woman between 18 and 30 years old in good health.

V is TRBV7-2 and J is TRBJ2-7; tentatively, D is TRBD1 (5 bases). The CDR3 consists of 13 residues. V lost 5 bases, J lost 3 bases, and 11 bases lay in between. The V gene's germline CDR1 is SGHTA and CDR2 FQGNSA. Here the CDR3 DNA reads TGTGCCAGCAGCGCGACTCAGGGCTACGAGCAGTACTTC. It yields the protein CASSATQGYEQYF.

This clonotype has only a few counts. The CDR3 sequence: CASSFFGISYEQYF. The CDR3 DNA follows: TGTGCCAGCAGTTTTTTCGGGATCTCCTACGAGCAGTACTTC. The V call is TRBV12-3 or TRBV12-4, the J call TRBJ2-7; the D gene is possibly TRBD2 (5 bases). CDR3 length: 14 residues. The V end was cut by 3 bases, the J end by 0 bases, with 9 bases between.

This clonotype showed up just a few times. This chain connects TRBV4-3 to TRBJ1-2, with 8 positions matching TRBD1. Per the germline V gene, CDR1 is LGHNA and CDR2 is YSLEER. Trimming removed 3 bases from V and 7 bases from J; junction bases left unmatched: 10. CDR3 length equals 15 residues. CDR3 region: CASSQDSGGAGGYTF. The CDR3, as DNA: TGCGCCAGCAGCCAGGATTCAGGGGGCGCGGGTGGCTACACCTTC.

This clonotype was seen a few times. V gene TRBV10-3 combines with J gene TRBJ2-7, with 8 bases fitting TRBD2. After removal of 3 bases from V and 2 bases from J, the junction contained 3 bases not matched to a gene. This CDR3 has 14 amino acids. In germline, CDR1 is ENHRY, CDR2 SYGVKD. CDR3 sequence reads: CAISDGTRAYEQYF. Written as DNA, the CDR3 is TGTGCCATCAGTGATGGGACTAGGGCCTACGAGCAGTACTTC.

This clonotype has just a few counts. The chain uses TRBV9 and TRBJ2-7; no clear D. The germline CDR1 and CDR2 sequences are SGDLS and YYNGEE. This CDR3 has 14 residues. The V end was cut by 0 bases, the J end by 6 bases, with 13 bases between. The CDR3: CASSVALHGAEQYF. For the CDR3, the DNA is TGTGCCAGCAGCGTAGCCCTCCATGGCGCCGAGCAGTACTTC. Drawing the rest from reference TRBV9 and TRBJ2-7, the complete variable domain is DSGVTQTPKHLITATGQRVTLRCSPRSGDLSVYWYQQSLDQGLQFLIQYYNGEERAKGNILERFSAQQFPDLHSELNLSSLELGDSALYFCASSVALHGAEQYFGPGTRLTVT.

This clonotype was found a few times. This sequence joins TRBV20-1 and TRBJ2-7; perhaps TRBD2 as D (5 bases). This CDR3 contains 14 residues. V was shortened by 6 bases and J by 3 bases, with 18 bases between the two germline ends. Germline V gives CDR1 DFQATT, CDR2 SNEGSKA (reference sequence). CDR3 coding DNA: TGCAGTGCGATAGACTATACCCAACTCTACGAGCAGTACTTC. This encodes CSAIDYTQLYEQYF.

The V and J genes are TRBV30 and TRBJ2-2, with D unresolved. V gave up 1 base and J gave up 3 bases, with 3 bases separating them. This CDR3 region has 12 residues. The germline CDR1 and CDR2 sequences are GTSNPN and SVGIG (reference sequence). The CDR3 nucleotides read TGTGCCTGGAGTGGGGACACCGGGGAGCTGTTTTTT. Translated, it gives CAWSGDTGELFF.